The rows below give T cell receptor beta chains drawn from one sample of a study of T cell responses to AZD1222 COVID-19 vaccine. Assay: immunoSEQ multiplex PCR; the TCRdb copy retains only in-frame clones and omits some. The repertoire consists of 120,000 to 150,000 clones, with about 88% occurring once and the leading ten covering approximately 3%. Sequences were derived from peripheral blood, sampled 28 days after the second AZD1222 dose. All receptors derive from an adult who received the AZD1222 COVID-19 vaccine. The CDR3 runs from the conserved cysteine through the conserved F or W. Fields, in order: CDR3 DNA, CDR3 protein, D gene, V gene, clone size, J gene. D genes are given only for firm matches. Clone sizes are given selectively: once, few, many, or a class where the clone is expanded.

TGTGCCTGGAATGGCGGGGGAAGGGGAGTAGATACGCAGTATTTT CAWNGGGRGVDTQYF TRBD2 TRBV30 - TRBJ2-3
TGTGCCAGCAGTAGGGGGTTGGAAGATTTTAATTCACCCCTCCACTTT CASSRGLEDFNSPLHF - TRBV28 - TRBJ1-6
TGTGCCAGCAGCTCTTGGACAGCAGACAATCAGCCCCAGCATTTT CASSSWTADNQPQHF - TRBV7-2 - TRBJ1-5
TGCGCCAGCAGCTTTGGACTAGCGGGAGCCCAAGAGACCCAGTACTTC CASSFGLAGAQETQYF TRBD2 TRBV5-1 - TRBJ2-5
TGTGCCAGCAGTCCGCGGTCGGGGACGTATAGCAATCAGCCCCAGCATTTT CASSPRSGTYSNQPQHF - TRBV6-6 - TRBJ1-5
TGTGCCAGCAGCTTAGGAGTAGGATTCGCAACTAATGAAAAACTGTTTTTT CASSLGVGFATNEKLFF - TRBV7-8 - TRBJ1-4
TGTGCCAGCAATCAGCCGCTCACAGATACGCAGTATTTT CASNQPLTDTQYF - TRBV2 - TRBJ2-3
TGCGCCAGCAGCTCGGGGACGTCCAATAATGAAAAACTGTTTTTT CASSSGTSNNEKLFF - TRBV5-1 - TRBJ1-4
TGTGCCAGCAGCGCACGACTAGCGGGGTTGGATACGCAGTATTTT CASSARLAGLDTQYF TRBD2 TRBV9 few TRBJ2-3
TGCGCCAGCAGCCAAGGGTCAGGCTACTTGAACACTGAAGCTTTCTTT CASSQGSGYLNTEAFF - TRBV4-1 - TRBJ1-1
TGTGCCAGCAGTTACGGACAGGGGGCGGTCACTGAAGCTTTCTTT CASSYGQGAVTEAFF TRBD1 TRBV6-5 - TRBJ1-1
TGTGCCACCAGCAGAGTAGCGGGACAGGGAGACAATGAGCAGTTCTTC CATSRVAGQGDNEQFF - TRBV15 - TRBJ2-1
TGTGCCAGCAGCTTATCGAAAACCTACGAGCAGTACTTC CASSLSKTYEQYF - TRBV11-2 - TRBJ2-7
TGTGCTAGTGACCCTAACTTCCGGGACAGGGGAAACACCATATATTTT CASDPNFRDRGNTIYF TRBD1 TRBV12-5 - TRBJ1-3
TGTGCCAGCAGCTTTGAAGGGACTAGCGGGGGCAATGAGCAGTTCTTC CASSFEGTSGGNEQFF TRBD2 TRBV7-2 - TRBJ2-1
TGTGCCAGCAGTTCCGGGACAGGGGCCTCGAATTCACCCCTCCACTTT CASSSGTGASNSPLHF TRBD1 TRBV5-6 - TRBJ1-6
TGTGCCAGCAGTTCACACTTGAACACTGAAGCTTTCTTT CASSSHLNTEAFF - TRBV6-5 - TRBJ1-1
TGTGCCAGCAGCAACTACGACAGGGACCAAGAGACCCAGTACTTC CASSNYDRDQETQYF TRBD1 TRBV5-6 once TRBJ2-5
TGCGCCAGCAGCCAAAGACCGGACAGACCCTACGAGCAGTACTTC CASSQRPDRPYEQYF - TRBV4-1 once TRBJ2-7
TGTGCCAGCAGTTACTCGCACCTGGGTCGTGGCTACACCTTC CASSYSHLGRGYTF - TRBV6-5 - TRBJ1-2
TGTGCCAGCAGTTTCACGGGACAACTCTACGAGCAGTACTTC CASSFTGQLYEQYF - TRBV28 - TRBJ2-7
TGCGCCAGCAGCTTTAACCTAGAGACCCAGTACTTC CASSFNLETQYF - TRBV5-1 - TRBJ2-5
TGTGCCAGCAGCTTAGAAAGGGACGAGCAGTACTTC CASSLERDEQYF - TRBV7-9 - TRBJ2-7
TGTGCCAGCAGGGTAGCGGTACAGGGGAGGGCTGGAAACACCATATATTTT CASRVAVQGRAGNTIYF TRBD1 TRBV7-9 - TRBJ1-3